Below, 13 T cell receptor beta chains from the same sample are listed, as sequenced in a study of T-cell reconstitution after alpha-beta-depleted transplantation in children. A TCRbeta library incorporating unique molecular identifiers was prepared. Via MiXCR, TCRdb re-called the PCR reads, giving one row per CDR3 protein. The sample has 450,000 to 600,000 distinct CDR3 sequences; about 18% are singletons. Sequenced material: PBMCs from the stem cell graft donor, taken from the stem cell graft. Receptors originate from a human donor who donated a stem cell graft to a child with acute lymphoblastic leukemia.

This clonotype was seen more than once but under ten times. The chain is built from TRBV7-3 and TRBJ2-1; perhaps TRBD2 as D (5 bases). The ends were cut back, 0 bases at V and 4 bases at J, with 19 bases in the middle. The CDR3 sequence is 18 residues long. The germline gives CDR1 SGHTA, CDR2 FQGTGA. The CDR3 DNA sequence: TGTGCCAGCAGCTTAACTTTCGGGGTAGTTTTCCCATACAATGAGCAGTTCTTC. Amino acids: CASSLTFGVVFPYNEQFF.

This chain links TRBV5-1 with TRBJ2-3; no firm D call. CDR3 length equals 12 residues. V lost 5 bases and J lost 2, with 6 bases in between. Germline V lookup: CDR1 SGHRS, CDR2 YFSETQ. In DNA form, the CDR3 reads TGCGCCAGCAGGACTGTCACAGATACGCAGTATTTT. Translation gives CASRTVTDTQYF.

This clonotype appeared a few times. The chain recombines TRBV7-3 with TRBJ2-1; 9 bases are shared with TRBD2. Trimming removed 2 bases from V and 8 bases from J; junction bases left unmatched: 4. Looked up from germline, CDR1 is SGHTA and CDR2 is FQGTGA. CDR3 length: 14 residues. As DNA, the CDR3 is TGTGCCAGCAGCTTAGGCGGGAGGGCCTATGAGCAGTTCTTC. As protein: CASSLGGRAYEQFF.

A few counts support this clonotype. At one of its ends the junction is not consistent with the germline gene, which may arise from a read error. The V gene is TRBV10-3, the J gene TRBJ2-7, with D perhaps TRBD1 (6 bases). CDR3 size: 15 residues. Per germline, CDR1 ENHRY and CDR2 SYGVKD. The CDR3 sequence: CAISESGRGSSEQYF. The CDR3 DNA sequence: TGTGCCATCAGTGAGTCCGGCAGGGGCTCCTCCGAGCAGTACTTC.

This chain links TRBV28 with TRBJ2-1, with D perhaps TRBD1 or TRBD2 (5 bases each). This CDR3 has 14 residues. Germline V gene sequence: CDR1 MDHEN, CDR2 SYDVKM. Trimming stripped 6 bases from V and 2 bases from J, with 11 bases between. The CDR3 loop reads CASRRDGAYNEQFF. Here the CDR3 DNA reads TGTGCCAGCAGGAGGGACGGAGCCTACAATGAGCAGTTCTTC.

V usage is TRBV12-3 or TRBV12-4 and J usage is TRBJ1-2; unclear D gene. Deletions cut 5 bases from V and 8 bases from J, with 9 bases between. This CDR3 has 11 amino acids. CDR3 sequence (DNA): TGTGCCAGCAGTATGGGGAGCGGCTACACCTTC. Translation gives CASSMGSGYTF.

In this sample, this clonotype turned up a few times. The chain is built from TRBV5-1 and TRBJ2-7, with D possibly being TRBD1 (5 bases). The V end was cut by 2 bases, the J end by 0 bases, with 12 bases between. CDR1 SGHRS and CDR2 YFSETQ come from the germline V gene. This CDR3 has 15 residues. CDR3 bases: TGCGCCAGCAGCTTTCATTGGCAGGGCTCCTACGAGCAGTACTTC. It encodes CASSFHWQGSYEQYF.

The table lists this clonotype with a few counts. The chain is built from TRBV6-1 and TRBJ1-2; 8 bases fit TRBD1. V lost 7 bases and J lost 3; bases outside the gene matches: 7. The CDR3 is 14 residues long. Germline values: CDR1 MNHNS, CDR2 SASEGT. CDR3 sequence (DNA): TGTGCCAGCACTCCGGGACAGGACTACTATGGCTACACCTTC. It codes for CASTPGQDYYGYTF.

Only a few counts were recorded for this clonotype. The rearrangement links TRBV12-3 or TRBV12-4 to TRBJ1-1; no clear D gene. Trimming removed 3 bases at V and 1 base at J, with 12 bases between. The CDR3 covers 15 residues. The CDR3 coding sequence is TGTGCCAGCAGTTTGGGGAGACGGACGAACACTGAAGCTTTCTTT. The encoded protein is CASSLGRRTNTEAFF.

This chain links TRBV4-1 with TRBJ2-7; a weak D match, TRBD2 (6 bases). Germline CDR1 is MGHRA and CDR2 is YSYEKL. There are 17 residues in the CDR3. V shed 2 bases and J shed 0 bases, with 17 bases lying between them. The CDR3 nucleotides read TGCGCCAGCAGCCAATCGGGGGTCCTGAGCCACTCCTACGAGCAGTACTTC. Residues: CASSQSGVLSHSYEQYF.

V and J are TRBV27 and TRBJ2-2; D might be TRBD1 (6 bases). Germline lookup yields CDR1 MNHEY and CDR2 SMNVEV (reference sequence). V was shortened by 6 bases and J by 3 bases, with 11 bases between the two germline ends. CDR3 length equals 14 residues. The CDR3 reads CASSLHRDTGELFF. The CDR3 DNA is TGTGCCAGCAGCTTACACAGGGACACCGGGGAGCTGTTTTTT.

In DNA, the CDR3 is TGCGCCAGCAGCGCCTCGACAGGGTTTAACTCCTACGAGCAGTACTTC. It is translated as CASSASTGFNSYEQYF. The chain links TRBV5-1 to TRBJ2-7; TRBD1 agrees at 7 bases. The CDR3 sequence is 16 residues long. Germline values: CDR1 SGHRS, CDR2 YFSETQ. J gave up 0 bases and V 4 bases, and 10 bases lay outside the gene matches. Complete variable domain (other parts from reference TRBV5-1 and TRBJ2-7): KAGVTQTPRYLIKTRGQQVTLSCSPISGHRSVSWYQQTPGQGLQFLFEYFSETQRNKGNFPGRFSGRQFSNSRSEMNVSTLELGDSALYLCASSASTGFNSYEQYFGPGTRLTVT.

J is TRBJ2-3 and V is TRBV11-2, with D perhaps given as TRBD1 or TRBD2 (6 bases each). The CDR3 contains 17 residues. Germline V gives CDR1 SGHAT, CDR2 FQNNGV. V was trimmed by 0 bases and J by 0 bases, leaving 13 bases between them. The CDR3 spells CASSLDPGDFSTDTQYF. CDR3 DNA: TGTGCCAGCAGCTTAGATCCAGGGGACTTTAGCACAGATACGCAGTATTTT.